This T cell receptor (beta chain) was sequenced for a study of shared clonotypes between healthy human individuals. This table comes from immunoSEQ multiplex PCR, and its TCRdb copy is limited to in-frame clones, with some not included. The sample lists fewer than 1.6 million clones; 97% to 99% were seen once. CDR1 and CDR2 (germline): SEHNR, FQNEAQ (reference sequence). V lost 3 bases, J lost 5 bases, and 6 bases lay in between. The CDR3 covers 12 residues. The chain joins TRBV7-9 to TRBJ2-3; D not certain. Sample: naive CD4+ T cells sorted from blood. Stated subset: CD45RA+ positively selected. This TCR was recovered from a man aged 25-45 years in good health. CDR3 in DNA: TGTGCCAGCAGCTTTAGAGGAGATACGCAGTATTTT. The encoded protein is CASSFRGDTQYF.